A selection of T cell receptor beta chains follows, all from one sample in a study of T-cell memory formation after mild COVID-19. TCRdb fed the 5' RACE reads into MiXCR, producing one record per CDR3 protein. There are 350,000 to 450,000 distinct CDR3 sequences in the sample; less than 25% occur only once, and around 9% lies in the top ten. Material for sequencing was PBMCs or a T cell subset sorted from them (not recorded which). These TCRs come from an adult woman who had mild COVID-19 (a few samples of this study predate the infection). Cell type and time point are not known. CDR3s include the opening cysteine and the closing phenylalanine or tryptophan. Each record gives: J gene, clone size, V gene, D gene, CDR3 DNA, CDR3 protein. The D gene is left open where the match is weak. Size values are once, few and many counts, or a class for expanded clones, and some rows have none.

>TRBJ2-7|-|TRBV7-8|-
TGTGCCAGCAGCTTAGAGCGGTCCTCCTACGAGCAGTACTTC
CASSLERSSYEQYF
>TRBJ2-1|-|TRBV20-1|TRBD2
TGCAGTGCCCCGGGACTAGCAGACAATGAGCAGTTCTTC
CSAPGLADNEQFF
>TRBJ1-5|-|TRBV7-9|-
TGTGCCAGCAGGCCTGACGGCCTGAATCAGCCCCAGCATTTT
CASRPDGLNQPQHF
>TRBJ2-1|-|TRBV5-1|TRBD2
TGCGCCAGCAGCTTGGGGCCACTAGCGGGATTTGACAATGAGCAGTTCTTC
CASSLGPLAGFDNEQFF
>TRBJ2-5|few|TRBV12-3/TRBV12-4|-
TGTGCCAGCAGTTACTTAAAAGAGACCCAGTACTTC
CASSYLKETQYF
>TRBJ1-1|few|TRBV12-3/TRBV12-4|TRBD1
TGTGCCAGCAGTTTACAACAGGGGACCACTGAAGCTTTCTTT
CASSLQQGTTEAFF
>TRBJ2-1|-|TRBV3-1|-
TGTGCCAGCAGCCAAGATGCCTACAATGAGCAGTTCTTC
CASSQDAYNEQFF
>TRBJ1-2|few|TRBV30|-
TGTGCCTGGGGGGGGAGATCTGGCTACACCTTC
CAWGGRSGYTF
>TRBJ2-1|-|TRBV11-3|TRBD2
TGTGCCAGCAGGGCGGGAGTTAATGAGCAGTTCTTC
CASRAGVNEQFF
>TRBJ2-5|-|TRBV6-2/TRBV6-3|-
TGTGCCAGCAGTTCTCACGTGGACAGACAGAACTCGTACTTC
CASSSHVDRQNSYF
>TRBJ1-6|-|TRBV11-1|-
TGTGCCAGCAGCTTAGCGACCACGCGGAATAATTCACCCCTCCACTTT
CASSLATTRNNSPLHF
>TRBJ1-6|few|TRBV29-1|TRBD1
TGCAGCGTTGCGGACAGGGCTAATTCACCCCTCCACTTT
CSVADRANSPLHF
>TRBJ2-3|many|TRBV12-3/TRBV12-4|-
TGTGCCAGCAGTTTACTAGCAGATACGCAGTATTTT
CASSLLADTQYF
>TRBJ2-7|-|TRBV10-3|-
TGTGCCATCAGTGAGTCAAGGGACTCCACACTCTACGAGCAGTACTTC
CAISESRDSTLYEQYF
>TRBJ2-7|few|TRBV20-1|TRBD2
TGCAGTGCTAGGCCGGGACTAGCGGGAGCTCTTAGCGAGCAGTACTTC
CSARPGLAGALSEQYF
>TRBJ2-7|-|TRBV13|-
TGTGCCAGCAGCGCCGGACCGGGGGAGCAGTACTTC
CASSAGPGEQYF
>TRBJ1-1|-|TRBV12-3/TRBV12-4|TRBD1
TGTGCCAGCAGTTCCCAGGGGGTCCCAATGAACACTGAAGCTTTCTTT
CASSSQGVPMNTEAFF
>TRBJ2-5|-|TRBV6-1|-
TGTGCCAGCAGTGCCGTACAGGGAAGTGGGCAAGAGACCCAGTACTTC
CASSAVQGSGQETQYF
>TRBJ1-1|-|TRBV7-9|-
TGTGCCAGCAGCCCACCCAGGGGACCTATGAACACTGAAGCTTTCTTT
CASSPPRGPMNTEAFF
>TRBJ2-3|-|TRBV7-3|-
TGTGCCAGCAGCGCTGCCGGGGACTCAACCTGGGATACGCAGTATTTT
CASSAAGDSTWDTQYF
>TRBJ2-3|-|TRBV24-1|TRBD1
TGTGCCACCAGCGGCGACAGGGGCTATACAGATACGCAGTATTTT
CATSGDRGYTDTQYF
>TRBJ2-1|-|TRBV7-3|TRBD1
TGTGCCAGCAGCAGACTGGGACAGGAGTACTCCTACAATGAGCAGTTCTTC
CASSRLGQEYSYNEQFF
>TRBJ1-1|-|TRBV11-2|-
TGTGCCAGCAGCTTAGGCGGAATTGGGACTGAAGCTTTCTTT
CASSLGGIGTEAFF
>TRBJ2-2|many|TRBV5-1|-
TGCGCCAGCAGCATAGCCGGGACACTTAACACCGGGGAGCTGTTTTTT
CASSIAGTLNTGELFF
>TRBJ2-1|-|TRBV2|-
TGTGCCAGCAGTGACTCTGCCTCCTACAATGAGCAGTTCTTC
CASSDSASYNEQFF
>TRBJ2-7|few|TRBV4-1|-
TGCGCCAGCAGCCAAGAGTCACGTTCCTACGAGCAGTACTTC
CASSQESRSYEQYF